This TCR beta chain came from a study of long-term antiretroviral therapy in people with HIV. Researchers report immunoSEQ v3.0 was run at survey level. Produced via immunoSEQ multiplex PCR; TCRdb's table is partial and in-frame only. The profile shows roughly 36,000 clones, about 85% of them singletons. In the case of this clone: Its target is unknown.

The CDR3 has 15 amino acids. The V end was cut by 1 base, the J end by 10 bases, with 17 bases between. The germline V gene encodes CDR1 GTSNPN and CDR2 SVGIG (reference sequence). Whole-study results and caveats: Even long-term ART left TRB diversity below transplant donor controls, despite gains.

This receptor was obtained from a woman in her twenties or thirties with HIV. This rearrangement joins TRBV30 to TRBJ1-6, with a tentative D call TRBD1 (6 bases). Specimen: unsorted PBMCs, collected just over 2.7 years before starting antiretroviral therapy. The CDR3 DNA is TGTGCCTGGAGTGATGGGGGGGGCGCGGGGTCACCCCTCCACTTT. This encodes CAWSDGGGAGSPLHF.